Presented here are 11 T cell receptor beta chains from one specimen sequenced in a study of blood T cell repertoires in COVID-19. Sequencing was performed with immunoSEQ multiplex PCR; in TCRdb, only in-frame clones are kept and a portion is missing. The data hold roughly 410,000 clones, with approximately 89% observed a single time. The sample comprised peripheral blood. These receptors all come from a woman in her sixties with COVID-19, enrolled during active disease.

The V and J genes are TRBV18 and TRBJ1-1; unclear D gene. Trimming shortened V by 3 bases and J by 0 bases, and 11 bases separated the two germline ends. The CDR3 has 15 residues. Looked up from germline, CDR1 is KGHSH and CDR2 is LQKENI. This CDR3 is CASSPISVVNTEAFF. The CDR3, as DNA: TGTGCCAGCTCACCCATCTCGGTGGTGAACACTGAAGCTTTCTTT.

A note on this clone: Other DNA sequences of this sample code for an identical CDR3. The chain recombines TRBV18 with TRBJ2-5; 9 bases fit TRBD2. The CDR3 length is 15 residues. CDR1 is KGHSH and CDR2 is LQKENI in the germline V gene. Trimming cost V 1 base and J 1 base; bases outside gene matches: 1. CDR3 nucleotides: TGTGCCAGCTCACCACTAGCGGGGGCCCAAGAGACCCAGTACTTC. This gives the protein CASSPLAGAQETQYF.

Regarding this clone: Just one base apart from a much larger clone, this may be a read error. The chain has TRBV4-2 and TRBJ1-1, with 7 positions matching TRBD1. This CDR3 is built from 14 residues. V shed 5 bases, J shed 1 base, and the junction held 4 bases outside the gene matches. Germline loops: CDR1 LGHNA, CDR2 YNFKEQ. This CDR3 is CASSYPGGNTEAFF. DNA of the CDR3: TGTGCCAGCAGCTACCCAGGGGGGAACACTGAAGCTTTCTTT.

The chain carries TRBV11-1 and TRBJ2-5; no reliable D call. The CDR3 is made up of 14 amino acids. Trimming took off 4 bases at V and 5 bases at J, with 14 bases between the two ends. Germline assignment: CDR1 SGHAT and CDR2 FQDESV (reference sequence). The chain's CDR3 is CASSYARFGETQYF. The CDR3 coding sequence is TGTGCCAGCAGCTACGCGAGGTTCGGGGAGACCCAGTACTTC. Drawing the rest from reference TRBV11-1 and TRBJ2-5, the complete variable domain is EAEVAQSPRYKITEKSQAVAFWCDPISGHATLYWYRQILGQGPELLVQFQDESVVDDSQLPKDRFSAERLKGVDSTLKIQPAELGDSAMYLCASSYARFGETQYFGPGTRLLVL.

The chain joins TRBV29-1 to TRBJ1-3; the D gene is possibly TRBD1 (6 bases). The CDR3 length is 13 residues. Germline values: CDR1 SQVTM, CDR2 ANQGSEA. V was shortened by 4 bases and J by 0 bases, with 7 bases between the two germline ends. The CDR3, as DNA: TGCAGCGTTGGAGGGGGCTCTGGAAACACCATATATTTT. The encoded protein is CSVGGGSGNTIYF.

This rearrangement joins TRBV5-1 to TRBJ2-1, with TRBD2 identical over 9 bases. The CDR3 consists of 14 residues. Trimming took 4 bases from V and 6 from J; bases not matched to a gene: 5. CDR1 SGHRS and CDR2 YFSETQ come from the germline V gene. The CDR3 DNA reads as TGCGCCAGCAGCCATAGCGGGGGACTCAATGAGCAGTTCTTC. It codes for CASSHSGGLNEQFF.

This clone turned up a few times. The CDR3 DNA is TGTGCCAGCAGCCAAGCTCGAGCGGGGGGGCCGGAAACGCAGTATTTT. Its protein product is CASSQARAGGPETQYF. The chain joins TRBV4-2 to TRBJ2-3, with 10 bases that match TRBD2. The V and J ends lost 1 base and 9 bases, in that order; junction bases with no gene match: 10. The germline V gene has CDR1 LGHNA and CDR2 YNFKEQ. The length of the CDR3 is 16 residues.

The chain employs TRBV15 and TRBJ1-2; D is unresolved. This CDR3 spans 13 amino acids. V was pared by 1 base and J by 3 bases, with 6 bases between. CDR1 is LNHNV, CDR2 YYDKDF, per germline (reference sequence). CDR3 sequence reads: CATSRGDYYGYTF. Here the CDR3 DNA reads TGTGCCACCAGCAGAGGTGACTACTATGGCTACACCTTC.

This chain's CDR3 is CASSLGILYEQYF. The CDR3 DNA is TGTGCCAGCAGTTTGGGCATCCTCTACGAGCAGTACTTC. V gene TRBV12-3 or TRBV12-4 combines with J gene TRBJ2-7, with unresolved D. The CDR3 length is 13 residues. The V and J ends lost 3 bases and 3 bases respectively, with 9 bases between them.

The V call is TRBV11-2, the J call TRBJ2-7; D is perhaps TRBD2 (7 bases). V lost 6 bases and J 3 bases, leaving 12 bases between the germline ends. The CDR3 totals 13 residues. Germline V gene sequence: CDR1 SGHAT, CDR2 FQNNGV. The DNA of the CDR3 is TGTGCCAGCAGTTGGGGGGGGCACTACGAGCAGTACTTC. This encodes CASSWGGHYEQYF.

This chain joins TRBV7-6 and TRBJ2-5; no reliable D call. The germline V gene has CDR1 SGHVS and CDR2 FNYEAQ. The CDR3 is 14 amino acids. V lost 4 bases and J lost 4, with 13 bases in between. This CDR3 reads CASSSYGDLETQYF. The DNA for the CDR3 is TGTGCCAGCAGCTCGTACGGTGATCTAGAGACCCAGTACTTC.